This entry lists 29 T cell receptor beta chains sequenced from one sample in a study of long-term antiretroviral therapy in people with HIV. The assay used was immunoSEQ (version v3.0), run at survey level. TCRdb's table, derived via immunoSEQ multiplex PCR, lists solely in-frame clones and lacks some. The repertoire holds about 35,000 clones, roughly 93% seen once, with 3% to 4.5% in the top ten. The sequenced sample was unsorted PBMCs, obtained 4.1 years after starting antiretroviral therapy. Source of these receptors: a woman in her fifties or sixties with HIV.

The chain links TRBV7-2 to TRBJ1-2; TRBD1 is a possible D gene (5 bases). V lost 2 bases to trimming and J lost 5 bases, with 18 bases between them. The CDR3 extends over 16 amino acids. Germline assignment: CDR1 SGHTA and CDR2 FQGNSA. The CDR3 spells CASSLNGQGDKYGYTF. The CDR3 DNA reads TGTGCCAGCAGCTTAAATGGGCAGGGAGATAAGTATGGCTACACCTTC.

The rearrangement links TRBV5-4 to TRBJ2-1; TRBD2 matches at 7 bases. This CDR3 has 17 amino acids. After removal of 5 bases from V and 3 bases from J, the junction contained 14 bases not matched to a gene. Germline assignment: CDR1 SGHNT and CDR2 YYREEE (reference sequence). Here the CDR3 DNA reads TGTGCCAGCAGTCGTTCCCTCAGAGGCGGGGGCTACAATGAGCAGTTCTTC. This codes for CASSRSLRGGGYNEQFF.

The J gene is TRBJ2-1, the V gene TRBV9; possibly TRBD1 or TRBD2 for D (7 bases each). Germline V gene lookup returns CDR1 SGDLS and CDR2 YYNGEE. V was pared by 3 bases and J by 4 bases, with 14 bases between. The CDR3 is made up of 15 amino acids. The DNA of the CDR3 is TGTGCCAGCAGCGAGCGGGACAGCCTGTACAATGAGCAGTTCTTC. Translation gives CASSERDSLYNEQFF. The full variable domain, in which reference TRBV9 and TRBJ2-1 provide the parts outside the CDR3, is DSGVTQTPKHLITATGQRVTLRCSPRSGDLSVYWYQQSLDQGLQFLIQYYNGEERAKGNILERFSAQQFPDLHSELNLSSLELGDSALYFCASSERDSLYNEQFFGPGTRLTVL.

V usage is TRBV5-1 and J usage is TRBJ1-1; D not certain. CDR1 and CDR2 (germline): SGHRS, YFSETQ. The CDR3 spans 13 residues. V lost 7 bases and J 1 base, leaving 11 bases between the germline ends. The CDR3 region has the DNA TGCGCCAGCGGGATGTCTGGGAACACTGAAGCTTTCTTT. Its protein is CASGMSGNTEAFF.

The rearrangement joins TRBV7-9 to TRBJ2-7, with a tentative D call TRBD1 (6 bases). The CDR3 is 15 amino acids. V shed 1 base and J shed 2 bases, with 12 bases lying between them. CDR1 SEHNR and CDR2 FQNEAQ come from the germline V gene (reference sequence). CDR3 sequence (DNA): TGTGCCAGCAGCTTAGGGGCAGGGGTCCCCTACGAGCAGTACTTC. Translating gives CASSLGAGVPYEQYF. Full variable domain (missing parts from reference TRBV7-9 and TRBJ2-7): DTGVSQNPRHKITKRGQNVTFRCDPISEHNRLYWYRQTLGQGPEFLTYFQNEAQLEKSRLLSDRFSAERPKGSFSTLEIQRTEQGDSAMYLCASSLGAGVPYEQYFGPGTRLTVT.

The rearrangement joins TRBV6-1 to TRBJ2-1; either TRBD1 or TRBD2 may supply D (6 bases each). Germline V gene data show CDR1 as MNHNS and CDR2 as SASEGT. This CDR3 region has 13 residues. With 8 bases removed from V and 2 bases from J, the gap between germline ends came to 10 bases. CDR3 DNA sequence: TGTGCCAGCGGGGGGCCACCCTACAATGAGCAGTTCTTC. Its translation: CASGGPPYNEQFF.

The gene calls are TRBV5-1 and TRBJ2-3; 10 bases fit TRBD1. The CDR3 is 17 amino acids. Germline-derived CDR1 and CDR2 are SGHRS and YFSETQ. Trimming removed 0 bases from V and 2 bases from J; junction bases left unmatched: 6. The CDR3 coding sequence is TGCGCCAGCAGCTTGGAGGGGACAGGGGCGAACACAGATACGCAGTATTTT. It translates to CASSLEGTGANTDTQYF.

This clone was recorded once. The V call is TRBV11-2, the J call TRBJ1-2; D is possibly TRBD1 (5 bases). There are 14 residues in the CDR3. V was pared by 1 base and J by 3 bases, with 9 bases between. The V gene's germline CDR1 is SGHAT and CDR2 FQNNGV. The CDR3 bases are TGTGCCAGCAGCTTAGGAGGGGCGGACTATGGCTACACCTTC. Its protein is CASSLGGADYGYTF.

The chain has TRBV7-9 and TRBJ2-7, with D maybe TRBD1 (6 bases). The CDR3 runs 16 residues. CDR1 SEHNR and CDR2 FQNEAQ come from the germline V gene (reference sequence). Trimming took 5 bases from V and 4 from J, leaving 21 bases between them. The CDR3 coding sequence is TGTGCCAGCAGCCCCGCTACAGGGACCGTATTATACGAGCAGTACTTC. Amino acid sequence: CASSPATGTVLYEQYF. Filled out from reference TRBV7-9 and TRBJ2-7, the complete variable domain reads DTGVSQNPRHKITKRGQNVTFRCDPISEHNRLYWYRQTLGQGPEFLTYFQNEAQLEKSRLLSDRFSAERPKGSFSTLEIQRTEQGDSAMYLCASSPATGTVLYEQYFGPGTRLTVT.

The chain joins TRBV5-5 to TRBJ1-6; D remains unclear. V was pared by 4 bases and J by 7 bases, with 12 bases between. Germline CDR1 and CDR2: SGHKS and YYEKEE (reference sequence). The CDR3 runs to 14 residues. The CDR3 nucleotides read TGTGCCAGCAGCAGCCAGGCCCAAAATTCACCCCTCCACTTT. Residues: CASSSQAQNSPLHF.

The CDR3 reads CATNRQGGEKGGYTF. The CDR3 nucleotides read TGTGCCACTAATCGACAAGGGGGAGAAAAGGGTGGCTACACCTTC. The rearrangement links TRBV6-6 to TRBJ1-2, with D possibly TRBD1 on 6 matching bases. From germline, CDR1 is MNHNY and CDR2 SVGAGI (reference sequence). Trimming took off 10 bases at V and 7 bases at J, with 25 bases between the two ends. This CDR3 is 15 amino acids long.

CDR3 region: CASSLSGVENSPLHF. CDR3 DNA sequence: TGTGCCAGCAGCTTATCTGGCGTCGAGAATTCACCCCTCCACTTT. The chain is built from TRBV7-9 and TRBJ1-6; D ambiguous. Trimming took off 2 bases at V and 7 bases at J, with 12 bases between the two ends. Germline CDR1 reads SEHNR; CDR2 reads FQNEAQ (reference sequence). The CDR3 spans 15 residues.

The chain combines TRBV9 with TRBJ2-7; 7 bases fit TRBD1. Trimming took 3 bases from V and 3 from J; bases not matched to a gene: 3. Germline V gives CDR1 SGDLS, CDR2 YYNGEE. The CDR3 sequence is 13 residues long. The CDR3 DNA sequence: TGTGCCAGCAGCGGGGACAGCGACTACGAGCAGTACTTC. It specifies CASSGDSDYEQYF.

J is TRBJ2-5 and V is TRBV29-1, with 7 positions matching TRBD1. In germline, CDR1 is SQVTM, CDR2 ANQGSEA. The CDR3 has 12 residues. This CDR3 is CSEGTAQETQYF. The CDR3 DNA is TGCAGTGAAGGGACAGCTCAAGAGACCCAGTACTTC.

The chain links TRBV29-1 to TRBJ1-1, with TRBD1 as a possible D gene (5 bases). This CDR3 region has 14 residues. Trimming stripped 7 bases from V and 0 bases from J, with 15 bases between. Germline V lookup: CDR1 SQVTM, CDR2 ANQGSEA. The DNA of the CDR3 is TGCAGCGGGACTACCGGACACCTGAACACTGAAGCTTTCTTT. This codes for CSGTTGHLNTEAFF.

CDR3 region: CASITTPAGGKTQYF. CDR3 in DNA: TGTGCCAGCATTACAACGCCGGCAGGGGGCAAGACCCAGTACTTC. J is TRBJ2-5 and V is TRBV2; 8 bases match TRBD1. J was trimmed by 6 bases and V by 7 bases; bases with no gene match: 13. CDR1 is SNHLY, CDR2 FYNNEI, per germline. CDR3 length: 15 residues. The full variable domain, its missing parts supplied by reference TRBV2 and TRBJ2-5, is EPEVTQTPSHQVTQMGQEVILRCVPISNHLYFYWYRQILGQKVEFLVSFYNNEISEKSEIFDDQFSVERPDGSNFTLKIRSTKLEDSAMYFCASITTPAGGKTQYFGPGTRLLVL.

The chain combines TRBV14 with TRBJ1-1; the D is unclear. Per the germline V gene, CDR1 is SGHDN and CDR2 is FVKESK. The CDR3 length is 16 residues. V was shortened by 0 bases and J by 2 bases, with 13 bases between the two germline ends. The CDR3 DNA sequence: TGTGCCAGCAGCCAAGACCGGGGATTGAGCAACACTGAAGCTTTCTTT. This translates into CASSQDRGLSNTEAFF.

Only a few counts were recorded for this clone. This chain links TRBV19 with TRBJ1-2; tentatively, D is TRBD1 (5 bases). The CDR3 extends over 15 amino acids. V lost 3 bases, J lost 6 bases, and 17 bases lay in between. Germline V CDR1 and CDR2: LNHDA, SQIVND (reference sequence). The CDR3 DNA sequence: TGTGCCAGTAGTATCGGAGGGGCTCACCATCATGGCTACACCTTC. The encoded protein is CASSIGGAHHHGYTF.

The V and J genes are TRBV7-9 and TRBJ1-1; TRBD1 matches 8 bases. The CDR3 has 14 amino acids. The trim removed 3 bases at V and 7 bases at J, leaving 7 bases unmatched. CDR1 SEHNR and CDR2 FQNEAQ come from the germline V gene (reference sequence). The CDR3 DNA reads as TGTGCCAGCAGCTTCCCGGGACAGGCGGGTGAAGCTTTCTTT. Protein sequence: CASSFPGQAGEAFF.

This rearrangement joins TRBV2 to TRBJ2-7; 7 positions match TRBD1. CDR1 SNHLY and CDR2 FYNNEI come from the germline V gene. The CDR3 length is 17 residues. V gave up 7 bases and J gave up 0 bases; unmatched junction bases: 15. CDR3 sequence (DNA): TGTGCCAGCACCCCGAGAGGTTCCGGGACAGTCTCCTACGAGCAGTACTTC. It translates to CASTPRGSGTVSYEQYF. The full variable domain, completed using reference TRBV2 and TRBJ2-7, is EPEVTQTPSHQVTQMGQEVILRCVPISNHLYFYWYRQILGQKVEFLVSFYNNEISEKSEIFDDQFSVERPDGSNFTLKIRSTKLEDSAMYFCASTPRGSGTVSYEQYFGPGTRLTVT.

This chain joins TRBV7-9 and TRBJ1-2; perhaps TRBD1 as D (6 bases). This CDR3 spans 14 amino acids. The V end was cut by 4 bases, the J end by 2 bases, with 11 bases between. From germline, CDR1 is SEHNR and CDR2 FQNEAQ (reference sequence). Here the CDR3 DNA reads TGTGCCAGCAGCTCCGGACAGACGAACTATGGCTACACCTTC. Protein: CASSSGQTNYGYTF.

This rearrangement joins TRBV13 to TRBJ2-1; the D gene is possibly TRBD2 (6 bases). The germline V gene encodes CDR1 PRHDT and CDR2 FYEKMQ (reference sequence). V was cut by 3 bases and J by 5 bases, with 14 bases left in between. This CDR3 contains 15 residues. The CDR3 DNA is TGTGCCAGCAGCTTCTCGGGACTGAAAGACAATGAGCAGTTCTTC. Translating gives CASSFSGLKDNEQFF.

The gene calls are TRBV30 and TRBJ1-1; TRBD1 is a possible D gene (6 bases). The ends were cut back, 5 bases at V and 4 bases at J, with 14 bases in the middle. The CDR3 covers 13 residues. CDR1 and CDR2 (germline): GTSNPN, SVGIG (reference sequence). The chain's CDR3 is CAWDQGMSTEAFF. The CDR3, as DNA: TGTGCCTGGGATCAGGGGATGAGCACTGAAGCTTTCTTT.

This chain's CDR3 is CASSLPGSRGIETQYF. CDR3 nucleotides: TGCGCCAGCAGCTTGCCGGGGTCTCGGGGAATAGAGACCCAGTACTTC. This chain uses TRBV5-1 with TRBJ2-5; tentative D call: TRBD2 (5 bases). CDR1 and CDR2 from the germline V gene are SGHRS and YFSETQ. Trimming removed 1 base from V and 4 bases from J, with 17 bases in between. This CDR3 contains 16 residues.

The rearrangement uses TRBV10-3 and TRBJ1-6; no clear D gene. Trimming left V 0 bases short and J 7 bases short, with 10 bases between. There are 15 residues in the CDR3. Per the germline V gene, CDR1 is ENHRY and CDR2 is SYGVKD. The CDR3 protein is CAISESGTDNSPLHF. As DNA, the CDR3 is TGTGCCATCAGTGAGTCGGGTACGGACAATTCACCCCTCCACTTT.

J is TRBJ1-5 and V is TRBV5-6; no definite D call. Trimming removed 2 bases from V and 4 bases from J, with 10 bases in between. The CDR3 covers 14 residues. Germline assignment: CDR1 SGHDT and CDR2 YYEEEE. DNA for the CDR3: TGTGCCAGCAGCTTTCGGGCAGGTAATCAGCCCCAGCATTTT. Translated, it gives CASSFRAGNQPQHF.

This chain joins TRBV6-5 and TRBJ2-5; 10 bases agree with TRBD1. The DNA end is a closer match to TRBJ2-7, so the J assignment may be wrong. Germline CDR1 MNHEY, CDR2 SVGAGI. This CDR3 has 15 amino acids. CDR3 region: CASRIGGQGSYEQYF. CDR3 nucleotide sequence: TGTGCCAGCAGGATTGGGGGACAGGGGTCCTACGAGCAGTACTTC.

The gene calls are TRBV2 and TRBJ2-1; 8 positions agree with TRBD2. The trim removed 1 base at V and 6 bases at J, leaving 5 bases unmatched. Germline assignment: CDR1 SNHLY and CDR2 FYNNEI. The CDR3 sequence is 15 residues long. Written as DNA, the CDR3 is TGTGCCAGCAGTGAAGTCGGGGGGGCGCTCAATGAGCAGTTCTTC. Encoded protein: CASSEVGGALNEQFF.

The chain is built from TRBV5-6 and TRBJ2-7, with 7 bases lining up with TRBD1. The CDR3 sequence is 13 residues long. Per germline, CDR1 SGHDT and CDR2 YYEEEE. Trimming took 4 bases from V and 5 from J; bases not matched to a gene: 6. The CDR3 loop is CASSPTGVHEQYF. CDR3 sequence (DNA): TGTGCCAGCAGCCCCACAGGGGTCCACGAGCAGTACTTC.